This T cell receptor (beta chain) was recorded in a study of blood T cell repertoires in COVID-19. The repertoire was sequenced with immunoSEQ multiplex PCR; TCRdb's copy has only in-frame clones and lacks some. Among over 250,000 clones listed, 86% were seen once. Germline V lookup: CDR1 SGHDN, CDR2 FVKESK. The CDR3 has 14 amino acids. J was trimmed by 6 bases and V by 2 bases; bases with no gene match: 2. V and J are TRBV14 and TRBJ1-4; 8 bases agree with TRBD1. The source material was PBMCs or T cells enriched from blood (not recorded which). The sequence came from a woman between 18 and 29 years old who had recovered from COVID-19. CDR3 residues: CASSQPGQDEKLFF. The CDR3 nucleotides are TGTGCCAGCAGCCAACCGGGACAGGATGAAAAACTGTTTTTT.